Reported below is one T cell receptor beta chain. Its antigen is still unknown. Newly diagnosed patients aged 18 to 65 had hyperthyroidism of under 2 months' duration. Uncontrolled infection, other autoimmune disease, pregnancy and lactation each barred patients from inclusion. Trimming shortened V by 3 bases and J by 3 bases, and 18 bases separated the two germline ends. Per germline, CDR1 LNHDA and CDR2 SQIVND (reference sequence). The CDR3 covers 16 residues. The sample belongs to a study of T cells in Graves' hyperthyroidism and ophthalmopathy. Study-level findings and limits: In blood, most of the thyroid clonotypes expanded above 0.001 were also present. Ophthalmopathy was separated from stable hyperthyroidism by a 13 V-J model.

RNA transcripts yielded amplified TCR beta CDR3 regions. When the TCR CDR3 underwent first-round RT-PCR, the HTBI primer set was used. TCRdb reanalysed the multiplex PCR reads using MiXCR and keeps one entry per CDR3 protein. The sample shows some 620,000 distinct CDR3 sequences, around 15% of them seen only once. Source material: blood. This receptor was obtained from a woman younger than 45 with Graves' hyperthyroidism. This rearrangement joins TRBV19 to TRBJ2-7, with D perhaps TRBD2 (6 bases). Here the CDR3 reads CASSMSAMGGYYEQYF. CDR3 coding DNA: TGTGCCAGTAGTATGTCGGCCATGGGGGGATACTACGAGCAGTACTTC.